A single T cell receptor beta chain is shown here with its context. It lacks a known antigen. No base quality information exists; no much larger clone differs at one position. This record belongs to a study of shared clonotypes between healthy human individuals (dated by TCRdb to the early 2020s). For the wider study: The cohort included three men and two women between 18 and 49 years of age. For each donor, CD4 naive and CD4 memory were each given three plates, CD8 naive was given two plates, and CD8 memory was given one plate. The study deeply sequenced blood TCR repertoires of five healthy adults to estimate repertoire size and the extent of clonotype sharing between individuals. To increase sequencing depth and limit assay-specific biases, different laboratories used diverse techniques to prepare libraries and sequence TCR repertoires. Each donor's leukapheresis produced roughly between roughly 0.9 and 9 billion PBMCs.

Using the deep immunoSEQ assay, multiplex PCR amplified TCR CDR3 regions from genomic DNA. Extracted genomic DNA from each cell subset was spread evenly across all wells of several immunoSEQ 96-well plates, with each plate serving as a replicate. Each replicate PCR for sorted subsets received 200 ng genomic DNA, equal to roughly 29,000 T cell genomes. The purified libraries were quantified using a Qubit 3.0 fluorometer, sized with a Bioanalyzer 2100, and then quantified again using the KAPA Library Quantification kit. Every immunoSEQ 96-well plate was sequenced on a dedicated single-read 150-cycle Illumina NextSeq 550 flow cell. The published analysis was carried out like this. Because the immunoSEQ output held only junctional sequences and lacked quality scores, the filtering could not match the filtering applied to full-length reads. Sequences were annotated with PyIR, a Python wrapper for IgBLAST v1.9, and V/J genes and CDR3 were assigned using IMGT germline references. Reads were filtered out if the reads had weak V/J assignments (E-value above 1e-6), no CDR3, stop codons, out-of-frame junctions, or ambiguous translated residues. V3J clonotypes were defined as sequences sharing the same inferred V gene, J gene, and CDR3 amino acid sequence. Percentage overlap between repertoires was calculated by dividing the number of shared unique clonotypes by the size of the smaller repertoire. Richness of each repertoire was evaluated using RTK rarefaction, the Chao1 estimator, and Recon v2.1 estimates of unobserved clonotypes. For all TCRbeta clonotypes obtained by the gDNA method from several donors, generation probabilities were computed with OLGA. The table comes from immuneACCESS by way of TCRdb, which keeps in-frame sequences with V and J called. Part of the clones is missing from these tables; in studies checked, under half for an unresolved V gene and the rest for unknown reasons. V and J calls and clone size come straight from that table; D and trimming were deduced from the DNA. Present in this sample are some 2,000,000 clones, approximately 96% of which were seen just once. More than 0.1% of the sample is in the top ten clones.

V lost 1 base and J lost 3 bases; the stretch between them is 5 bases long. Taken from the germline V gene, the CDR1 and CDR2 loops are SGHRS and YFSETQ. From its cysteine to its phenylalanine, the CDR3 spans 12 amino acids. CDR3 DNA only is kept here, 36 bases in frame from base 1. The donors were healthy, HIV-negative adults who had no recently reported acute infections or vaccinations. Every donor was a Caucasian adult residing in Nashville, Tennessee, USA. CD4+ T cells were enriched by magnetic negative selection; naive cells were then positively selected on CD45RA, and the negative fraction formed the memory subset. After blood collection by leukapheresis, PBMCs were isolated using Ficoll-Histopaque density gradient centrifugation and then cryopreserved in the vapor phase of liquid nitrogen. Analytical flow cytometry was used to check the purity and quantity of each magnetically sorted T cell population. From each sorted fraction, genomic DNA was isolated and quantified by UV absorbance on a Nanodrop 2000c.

The paper as a whole reports these results and caveats: Even with the large sequencing depth, rarefaction of the sorted-subset datasets indicated that sequencing was incomplete. Because the study included only a small number of donors, the genetic and exposure-history diversity represented was limited. Higher generation probabilities were observed for clonotypes shared by all four sorted-subset donors than for non-shared clonotypes. Naive subsets generally had larger estimated clonotype richness than memory subsets did. Across a handful of donors, roughly 5% of naive CD4, approximately 4% of naive CD8, under 2.5% of memory CD4, and under 0.45% of memory CD8 clonotypes were shared. Sampling was restricted to blood, and TCR repertoires in tissues likely differ from the TCR repertoires found in blood. Based on pairwise subsampling, the degree of clonotype sharing among donors was expected to be affected by sequencing depth.

The sequenced material came from naive CD4+ T cells sorted from blood. In light of the paper, this sample's cell subset or site label describes: CD45RA+ positively selected. Recombination connected TRBV5-1 to TRBJ2-7; a confident D gene designation cannot be given. The receptor's source is a man aged 18-30 years in good health. The CDR3 reads CASSLRRYEQYF. Read as DNA, the sequence is TGCGCCAGCAGCTTGAGGCGCTACGAGCAGTACTTC.